Listed below are T cell receptor beta chains from one sample, sequenced in a study of cytomegalovirus exposure and HLA in healthy donors. TCRdb keeps only in-frame clones here, not all; method: immunoSEQ multiplex PCR. This table has approximately 110,000 clones, about 81% appearing once. Sequencing was carried out using PBMCs. Every receptor here comes from a woman in her thirties in good health and CMV-seronegative. Each CDR3 is given with its conserved first and last residue. A D gene is named only where the DNA matches it firmly. The size entry is marked missing in some rows and otherwise reads once, few, many or a size class.

j_gene | abundance | d_gene | v_gene | CDR3aa | CDR3nt
TRBJ1-1 | . | . | TRBV6-5 | CASSYSRGTEAFF | TGTGCCAGCAGTTACTCACGGGGCACTGAAGCTTTCTTT
TRBJ2-3 | few | . | TRBV10-3 | CAISVADTQYF | TGTGCCATCAGTGTCGCAGATACGCAGTATTTT
TRBJ2-3 | . | TRBD2 | TRBV11-2 | CASRSKGLAPDTQYF | TGTGCCAGCAGATCAAAGGGACTAGCGCCAGATACGCAGTATTTT
TRBJ2-1 | few | TRBD2 | TRBV5-6 | CASSYYPLAGANEQFF | TGTGCCAGCAGCTACTACCCACTAGCGGGAGCCAATGAGCAGTTCTTC
TRBJ1-6 | . | TRBD1 | TRBV7-9 | CASSSGTEHNSPLHF | TGTGCCAGCAGCTCCGGGACAGAACATAATTCACCCCTCCACTTT
TRBJ1-2 | . | . | TRBV18 | CASSPTRGSGYGYTF | TGTGCCAGCTCACCAACGAGGGGGTCCGGCTATGGCTACACCTTC
TRBJ1-3 | . | . | TRBV2 | CASSATGSSGNTIYF | TGTGCCAGCAGTGCTACAGGAAGCTCTGGAAACACCATATATTTT
TRBJ1-6 | . | TRBD1 | TRBV19 | CASSIYGQGADYSPLHF | TGTGCCAGTAGTATATATGGACAGGGGGCGGATTATTCACCCCTCCACTTT
TRBJ2-5 | few | . | TRBV5-1 | CASSLRPSGETQYF | TGCGCCAGCAGCTTACGACCGTCAGGGGAGACCCAGTACTTC
TRBJ1-3 | . | TRBD1 | TRBV18 | CASSTGTASSGNTIYF | TGTGCCAGCTCAACCGGGACAGCTAGCTCTGGAAACACCATATATTTT
TRBJ2-1 | . | TRBD2 | TRBV2 | CASRLRTSGGQSSYNEQFF | TGTGCCAGCAGACTAAGGACTAGCGGGGGCCAGAGCTCCTACAATGAGCAGTTCTTC
TRBJ2-7 | . | . | TRBV23-1 | CASSQSGLWGVGEQYF | TGCGCCAGCAGTCAATCTGGTCTGTGGGGGGTCGGCGAGCAGTACTTC
TRBJ2-3 | . | TRBD1 | TRBV6-9 | CASSYFLGQGTTTDTQYF | TGTGCCAGCAGTTATTTCCTTGGACAGGGGACGACAACAGATACGCAGTATTTT
TRBJ1-3 | few | . | TRBV5-1 | CASSPFTGSGNTIYF | TGCGCCAGCAGCCCCTTCACAGGCTCTGGAAACACCATATATTTT
TRBJ1-1 | . | TRBD1 | TRBV9 | CASSETGLGNTEAFF | TGTGCCAGCAGCGAGACAGGGCTGGGTAACACTGAAGCTTTCTTT
TRBJ2-1 | . | TRBD2 | TRBV10-1 | CASSEVGGVEQFF | TGCGCCAGCAGTGAGGTCGGGGGGGTTGAGCAGTTCTTC
TRBJ1-1 | . | TRBD1 | TRBV6-1 | CASRGQLNTEAFF | TGTGCCAGCAGGGGACAGCTGAACACTGAAGCTTTCTTT
TRBJ2-2 | . | . | TRBV18 | CASSRSETGELFF | TGTGCCAGCTCACGGAGCGAAACCGGGGAGCTGTTTTTT
TRBJ1-6 | . | . | TRBV7-9 | CASSFRSSYNSPLHF | TGTGCCAGCAGCTTTCGGAGCTCCTATAATTCACCCCTCCACTTT
TRBJ2-7 | . | . | TRBV5-1 | CASSVDSAPSNEQYF | TGCGCCAGCAGCGTAGACAGCGCCCCATCCAACGAGCAGTACTTC
TRBJ1-1 | . | . | TRBV19 | CASSPNRVGNTEAFF | TGTGCCAGTAGTCCGAACAGGGTGGGGAACACTGAAGCTTTCTTT
TRBJ2-7 | . | TRBD1 | TRBV11-2 | CASSIGQGGYEQYF | TGTGCCAGCAGCATCGGACAGGGGGGGTACGAGCAGTACTTC
TRBJ2-2 | . | . | TRBV5-1 | CASSWDGRRGTGELFF | TGCGCCAGCAGCTGGGACGGACGAAGGGGGACCGGGGAGCTGTTTTTT
TRBJ2-1 | . | . | TRBV5-8 | CASSLDYSSRNEQFF | TGTGCCAGCAGCTTGGACTACTCCTCTAGAAATGAGCAGTTCTTC